Each of the 31 T cell receptor beta chains below was sequenced from the same sample in a study of cytomegalovirus exposure and HLA in healthy donors. Primers: 60 Vbeta forward and 13 Jbeta reverse. Libraries were prepared by immunoSEQ multiplex PCR; TCRdb keeps only in-frame clonotypes and omits some of them. Of approximately 160,000 clones in the sample, around 70% were seen once. Material for sequencing was PBMCs. The source of these receptors is a man aged 18 to 29 in good health and CMV-seropositive.

The CDR3 here is CASSPGQGGNTGELFF. CDR3 coding DNA: TGCGCCAGCAGCCCGGGACAGGGGGGCAACACCGGGGAGCTGTTTTTT. This rearrangement joins TRBV5-1 to TRBJ2-2, with 11 bases fitting TRBD1. The CDR3 spans 16 residues. Germline V gene lookup returns CDR1 SGHRS and CDR2 YFSETQ. V lost 4 bases to trimming and J lost 2 bases; unmatched junction nucleotides: 4.

This chain uses TRBV6-5 with TRBJ1-2; D is possibly TRBD1 (5 bases). CDR1 is MNHEY and CDR2 is SVGAGI in the germline V gene. This CDR3 contains 13 residues. The V and J ends lost 7 bases and 0 bases respectively, with 9 bases between them. DNA for the CDR3: TGTGCCAGCAAGCAGGGTGCTAACTATGGCTACACCTTC. It specifies CASKQGANYGYTF.

This clone was detected once. The chain has TRBV7-2 and TRBJ1-2; D gene uncertain. Germline CDR1 and CDR2: SGHTA and FQGNSA. The length of the CDR3 is 13 residues. Deletions cut 5 bases from V and 8 bases from J, with 15 bases between. The CDR3 coding sequence is TGTGCCAGCAGCGCGTCCGACCGAGGGGGCTACACCTTC. As protein: CASSASDRGGYTF.

The chain uses TRBV7-9 and TRBJ2-1; 8 bases align to TRBD2. Germline values: CDR1 SEHNR, CDR2 FQNEAQ (reference sequence). The junction had 2 bases not matched to a gene; V was cut back by 3 bases and J by 7 bases. This CDR3 region has 13 residues. For the CDR3, the DNA is TGTGCCAGCAGCTTCTCTAGCGGGAATGAGCAGTTCTTC. Translated, it gives CASSFSSGNEQFF.

The V call is TRBV6-4, the J call TRBJ1-1; TRBD1 might be the D (6 bases). Germline assignment: CDR1 MRHNA and CDR2 SNTAGT. CDR3 length: 14 amino acids. Trimming removed 5 bases at V and 5 bases at J, with 15 bases between. CDR3 sequence: CASSSNPGQTEAFF. The CDR3 DNA reads TGTGCCAGCAGTTCAAACCCCGGACAGACTGAAGCTTTCTTT.

V usage is TRBV27 and J usage is TRBJ1-2; a possible D gene is TRBD1 (6 bases). CDR1 and CDR2 from the germline V gene are MNHEY and SMNVEV (reference sequence). This CDR3 has 12 amino acids. V was clipped by 10 bases and J by 8 bases, with 17 bases between them. The CDR3 protein is CATGGRGGGYTF. In DNA form, the CDR3 reads TGTGCCACGGGGGGCAGGGGCGGAGGCTACACCTTC.

The V call is TRBV27, the J call TRBJ1-1, with TRBD1 as a possible D gene (6 bases). The V gene lost 2 bases and the J gene lost 1 base, with 8 bases spanning the gap. Germline-derived CDR1 and CDR2 are MNHEY and SMNVEV (reference sequence). The CDR3 is made up of 14 amino acids. The CDR3 loop reads CASSLNRANTEAFF. The CDR3 nucleotides read TGTGCCAGCAGTTTAAACAGGGCGAACACTGAAGCTTTCTTT.

The rearrangement links TRBV27 to TRBJ2-3; no clear D. Germline V gene sequence: CDR1 MNHEY, CDR2 SMNVEV (reference sequence). This CDR3 region has 15 residues. V gave up 6 bases and J gave up 1 base, with 14 bases separating them. The CDR3 here is CASSLEDGGTDTQYF. The CDR3 DNA follows: TGTGCCAGCAGCCTAGAAGATGGCGGCACAGATACGCAGTATTTT.

This clone appeared once. The rearrangement uses TRBV7-2 and TRBJ2-2; 11 bases agree with TRBD2. Losses at the gene ends were 3 bases for V and 6 bases for J; bases not matched to a gene: 3. The CDR3 runs to 15 residues. Germline V CDR1 and CDR2: SGHTA, FQGNSA. The CDR3 region has the DNA TGTGCCAGCAGCTTCATTAGCGGGGGGGCCGGGGAGCTGTTTTTT. Translation: CASSFISGGAGELFF.

The gene calls are TRBV30 and TRBJ2-1; weak D call: TRBD1 (6 bases). Trimming pared 2 bases from V and 0 bases from J, leaving 11 bases between. CDR3 length: 15 residues. Germline CDR1 is GTSNPN and CDR2 is SVGIG (reference sequence). The CDR3 DNA sequence: TGTGCCTGGAGTTCCGGGACAAACTCCTACAATGAGCAGTTCTTC. Its protein product is CAWSSGTNSYNEQFF.

Worth noting for this clone: Other DNA sequences in the sample encode the same CDR3. The rearrangement joins TRBV25-1 to TRBJ2-3; D is undetermined. The V and J ends lost 0 bases and 2 bases respectively, with 6 bases between them. Germline assignment: CDR1 MGHDK and CDR2 SYGVNS. The CDR3 contains 14 residues. In DNA, the CDR3 is TGTGCCAGCAGTGAATATAGCCTCACAGATACGCAGTATTTT. Protein: CASSEYSLTDTQYF.

V usage is TRBV19 and J usage is TRBJ2-2, with D hard to call. The V and J ends lost 4 bases and 4 bases respectively, with 4 bases between them. The CDR3 extends over 12 amino acids. CDR1 is LNHDA, CDR2 SQIVND, per germline (reference sequence). The CDR3 DNA reads as TGTGCCAGTAGTACCAGCACCGGGGAGCTGTTTTTT. Its translation is CASSTSTGELFF.

This clone was observed once. The chain is built from TRBV15 and TRBJ2-1; D is perhaps TRBD2 (6 bases). This CDR3 has 12 amino acids. The germline V gene has CDR1 LNHNV and CDR2 YYDKDF (reference sequence). Trimming took 1 base from V and 8 from J, leaving 6 bases between them. CDR3 sequence (DNA): TGTGCCACCAGCAGAGGGGACTATGAGCAGTTCTTC. This sequence encodes CATSRGDYEQFF.

The V gene is TRBV5-4, the J gene TRBJ2-1; 9 bases agree with TRBD1. The CDR3 is made up of 16 amino acids. With V trimmed by 3 bases and J by 4 bases, 8 bases remained unmatched. Looked up from germline, CDR1 is SGHNT and CDR2 is YYREEE (reference sequence). CDR3 nucleotide sequence: TGTGCCAGCAGCTCGCCCGGGACAGGGAGTTACAATGAGCAGTTCTTC. It codes for CASSSPGTGSYNEQFF. Looking up the rest from reference TRBV5-4 and TRBJ2-1 gives the full variable domain: ETGVTQSPTHLIKTRGQQVTLRCSSQSGHNTVSWYQQALGQGPQFIFQYYREEENGRGNFPPRFSGLQFPNYSSELNVNALELDDSALYLCASSSPGTGSYNEQFFGPGTRLTVL.

The chain couples TRBV2 to TRBJ1-4; possible D gene TRBD1, 5 bases. The germline CDR1 and CDR2 sequences are SNHLY and FYNNEI. CDR3 size: 15 residues. V was cut by 6 bases and J by 0 bases, with 11 bases left in between. DNA for the CDR3: TGTGCCAGCAGGACCCCGGGGGCAACTAATGAAAAACTGTTTTTT. Protein: CASRTPGATNEKLFF.

The V and J genes are TRBV27 and TRBJ2-1, with a tentative D call TRBD1 (5 bases). The V end lost 5 bases, the J end lost 4 bases, and 15 bases lay between the germline ends. CDR3 length equals 15 residues. Germline V CDR1 and CDR2: MNHEY, SMNVEV (reference sequence). CDR3 sequence: CASSVSGSPYNEQFF. In DNA form, the CDR3 reads TGTGCCAGCAGTGTTTCAGGGTCCCCATACAATGAGCAGTTCTTC.

The chain recombines TRBV5-1 with TRBJ1-1, with 8 bases identical to TRBD1. The trim removed 0 bases at V and 3 bases at J, leaving 4 bases unmatched. This CDR3 contains 15 residues. Germline assignment: CDR1 SGHRS and CDR2 YFSETQ. The chain's CDR3 is CASSLGQGMYTEAFF. CDR3 DNA sequence: TGCGCCAGCAGCTTGGGACAGGGGATGTACACTGAAGCTTTCTTT.

This clone was detected only once. The sample carries other DNA sequences with the same CDR3. The gene calls are TRBV10-3 and TRBJ2-3; D is uncertain. CDR1 and CDR2 (germline): ENHRY, SYGVKD. Trimming cost V 6 bases and J 0 bases, with 7 bases left between them. CDR3 length: 13 amino acids. The CDR3 is CAIRSGSTDTQYF. CDR3 nucleotides: TGTGCCATCAGGTCAGGAAGCACAGATACGCAGTATTTT.

The chain employs TRBV18 and TRBJ1-2; 12 nucleotides line up with TRBD1. CDR1 KGHSH and CDR2 LQKENI come from the germline V gene. The CDR3 is 17 amino acids. J was trimmed by 4 bases and V by 1 base; bases with no gene match: 7. The DNA for the CDR3 is TGTGCCAGCTCACCACGGGACGGGACAGGGGGCGTCTATGGCTACACCTTC. It is translated as CASSPRDGTGGVYGYTF.

The chain recombines TRBV28 with TRBJ2-5; possibly TRBD2 for D (6 bases). The CDR3 consists of 16 residues. Germline V gene sequence: CDR1 MDHEN, CDR2 SYDVKM. Between the trimmed V and J ends, which lost 3 bases and 5 bases, there was a span of 19 bases. CDR3 region: CASSFSRLFGGETQYF. CDR3 DNA: TGTGCCAGCAGTTTTTCCCGGTTATTCGGAGGGGAGACCCAGTACTTC.

V and J are TRBV2 and TRBJ1-5, with TRBD1 matching over 7 bases. This CDR3 comprises 14 residues. CDR1 and CDR2 from the germline V gene are SNHLY and FYNNEI. V dropped 9 bases and J dropped 4; count of bases not matched to a gene: 9. This chain's CDR3 is CARGGTAKNQPQHF. The CDR3 nucleotides are TGTGCCAGGGGCGGGACAGCAAAAAATCAGCCCCAGCATTTT.

This clone turned up a few times. This chain connects TRBV6-1 to TRBJ2-5; 10 nucleotides match TRBD2. V trimming: 5 bases; J trimming: 5 bases; junction bases outside the gene matches: 2. Germline loops: CDR1 MNHNS, CDR2 SASEGT. The CDR3 length is 13 residues. The CDR3 region is CASSPGLAETQYF. The CDR3 nucleotides read TGTGCCAGCAGTCCGGGACTAGCGGAGACCCAGTACTTC.

The V call is TRBV5-4, the J call TRBJ2-5; TRBD1 might be the D (5 bases). V dropped 4 bases and J dropped 4 bases, with 11 bases sitting between them. The CDR3 spans 13 residues. CDR1 SGHNT and CDR2 YYREEE come from the germline V gene (reference sequence). The DNA of the CDR3 is TGTGCCAGCAGCCTATGGGGCGGAGAGACCCAGTACTTC. It specifies CASSLWGGETQYF. The full variable domain, its missing parts supplied by reference TRBV5-4 and TRBJ2-5, is ETGVTQSPTHLIKTRGQQVTLRCSSQSGHNTVSWYQQALGQGPQFIFQYYREEENGRGNFPPRFSGLQFPNYSSELNVNALELDDSALYLCASSLWGGETQYFGPGTRLLVL.

This chain connects TRBV6-5 to TRBJ1-2; D is perhaps TRBD1 (5 bases). The V end was cut by 8 bases, the J end by 6 bases, with 19 bases between. The CDR3 runs 14 residues. Germline assignment: CDR1 MNHEY and CDR2 SVGAGI. This CDR3 is CASGTDRLPDGYTF. CDR3 bases: TGTGCCAGCGGAACCGACAGATTGCCGGATGGCTACACCTTC.

The chain recombines TRBV9 with TRBJ2-3, with D perhaps matching TRBD1 (5 bases). The CDR3 has 12 residues. From germline, CDR1 is SGDLS and CDR2 YYNGEE. V shed 2 bases and J shed 5 bases, with 6 bases lying between them. The CDR3 sequence: CASSVTGDTQYF. The CDR3 DNA is TGTGCCAGCAGCGTTACAGGAGATACGCAGTATTTT.

The J gene is TRBJ1-2, the V gene TRBV6-1; D unresolved. V was cut by 3 bases and J by 0 bases, with 8 bases left in between. The CDR3 spans 14 residues. The germline V gene encodes CDR1 MNHNS and CDR2 SASEGT. For the CDR3, the DNA is TGTGCCAGCAGTGAGGGCATTTCTAACTATGGCTACACCTTC. It yields the protein CASSEGISNYGYTF.

The genes are TRBV5-6 and TRBJ2-7, with TRBD2 matching 12 bases. The CDR3 is 16 residues long. Per the germline V gene, CDR1 is SGHDT and CDR2 is YYEEEE. Trimming took 1 base from V and 3 from J; bases not matched to a gene: 5. The CDR3 region is CASSLTRLAGDYEQYV. As DNA, the CDR3 is TGTGCCAGCAGCTTGACCCGACTAGCGGGGGACTACGAGCAGTACGTC.

This chain uses TRBV19 with TRBJ1-5, with unresolved D. The CDR3 extends over 14 amino acids. The V end lost 4 bases, the J end lost 7 bases, and 14 bases lay between the germline ends. Germline V gene sequence: CDR1 LNHDA, CDR2 SQIVND (reference sequence). Here the CDR3 DNA reads TGTGCCAGTAGTACGGCAGGTCAAGGCCAGCCCCAGCATTTT. Translating gives CASSTAGQGQPQHF.

The chain links TRBV6-1 to TRBJ1-2; weak D call: TRBD1 (5 bases). CDR3 length: 14 amino acids. Trimming cost V 11 bases and J 4 bases, with 20 bases left between them. Per the germline V gene, CDR1 is MNHNS and CDR2 is SASEGT. CDR3 nucleotide sequence: TGTGCCGGAAGACGGAGCCAGGGCATCTATGGCTACACCTTC. Its protein is CAGRRSQGIYGYTF.

V usage is TRBV7-8 and J usage is TRBJ2-3; TRBD1 matches at 10 bases. This CDR3 has 16 residues. V was pared by 5 bases and J by 3 bases, with 8 bases of the junction left unmatched. Germline V gene sequence: CDR1 SGHVS, CDR2 FQNEAQ. The CDR3 DNA is TGTGCCAGCAGCCCCAGGACAGGGGGACTTACAGATACGCAGTATTTT. Translating gives CASSPRTGGLTDTQYF.

This chain connects TRBV4-2 to TRBJ1-3; D is possibly TRBD1 (6 bases). CDR3 length equals 15 residues. The ends were cut back, 0 bases at V and 0 bases at J, with 6 bases in the middle. Germline CDR1 is LGHNA and CDR2 is YNFKEQ. CDR3 amino acids: CASSQDRGSGNTIYF. The CDR3 nucleotides are TGTGCCAGCAGCCAAGACAGGGGCTCTGGAAACACCATATATTTT.